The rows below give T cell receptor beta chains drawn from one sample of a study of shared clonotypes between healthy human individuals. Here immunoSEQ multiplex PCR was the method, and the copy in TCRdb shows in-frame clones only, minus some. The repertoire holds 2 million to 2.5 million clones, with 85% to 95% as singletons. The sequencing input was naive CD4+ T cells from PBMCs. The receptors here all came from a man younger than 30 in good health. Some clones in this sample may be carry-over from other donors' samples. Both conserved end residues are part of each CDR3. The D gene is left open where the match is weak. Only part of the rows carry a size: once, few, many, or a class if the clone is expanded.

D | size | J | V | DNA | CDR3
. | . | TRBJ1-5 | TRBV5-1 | TGCGCCAGCAGTCTCGGGGATCCTAATCAGCCCCAGCATTTT | CASSLGDPNQPQHF
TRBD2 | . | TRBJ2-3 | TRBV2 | TGTGCCAGCAGAAAAACAAGACTAGCGGTGGCTGATACGCAGTATTTT | CASRKTRLAVADTQYF
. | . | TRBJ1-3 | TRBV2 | TGTGCCAGCAGCGTCGGACGGACTGGAAACACCATATATTTT | CASSVGRTGNTIYF
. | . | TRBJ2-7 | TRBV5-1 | TGCGCCAGCAGCGCCCCGGAGGACTACTCCTACGAGCAGTACTTC | CASSAPEDYSYEQYF
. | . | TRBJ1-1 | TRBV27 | TGTGCCAGCAGTTTCGTCCAGGGCAACACTGAAGCTTTCTTT | CASSFVQGNTEAFF
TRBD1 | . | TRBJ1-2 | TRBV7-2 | TGTGCCAGCAGCTGGACGGGACAGGGAGATGCTGGCTACACCTTC | CASSWTGQGDAGYTF
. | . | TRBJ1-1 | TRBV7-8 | TGTGCCAGCAGCTTAGAGGATACTAACGCTGAAGCTTTCTTT | CASSLEDTNAEAFF
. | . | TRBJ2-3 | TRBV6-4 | TGTGCCAGCAGCGGGAAAGGCTCATCTGGGGATACGCAGTATTTT | CASSGKGSSGDTQYF
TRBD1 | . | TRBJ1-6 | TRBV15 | TGTGCCACCAGCAGAACGCCGGGACAGGCCTATAATTCACCCCTCCACTTT | CATSRTPGQAYNSPLHF
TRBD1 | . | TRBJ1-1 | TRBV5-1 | TGCGCCAGCAGCTTCACGGACAGGGAGGACACTGAAGCTTTCTTT | CASSFTDREDTEAFF
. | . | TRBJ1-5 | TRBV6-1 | TGTGCCAGCAGTGAAGAGGGGGGCGGGGGTCAGCCCCAGCATTTT | CASSEEGGGGQPQHF
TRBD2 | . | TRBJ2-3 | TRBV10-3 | TGTGCCGCCACCAAGACGGGAGGGCCCACAGATACGCAGTATTTT | CAATKTGGPTDTQYF
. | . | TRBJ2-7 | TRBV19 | TGTGCCAGTAGTATCACTTCAGGGAAGTCCGAGCAGTACTTC | CASSITSGKSEQYF
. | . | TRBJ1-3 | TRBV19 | TGTGCCAGTAGTACCTCAGCGGACTTCTCTGGAAACACCATATATTTT | CASSTSADFSGNTIYF
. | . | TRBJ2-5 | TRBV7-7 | TGTGCCAGCAGCATTGGAGTAGCCGAGACCCAGTACTTC | CASSIGVAETQYF
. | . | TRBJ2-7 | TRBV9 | TGTGCCAGCAGCGTAGGGTGGACGGGTCCCCTTTACGAGCAGTACTTC | CASSVGWTGPLYEQYF
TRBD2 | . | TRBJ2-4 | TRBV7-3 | TGTGCCAGCAGCGTAAGACGGGAGGGCATTCAGTACTTC | CASSVRREGIQYF
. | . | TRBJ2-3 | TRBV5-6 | TGTGCCAGCAGCTTGGGGGTGGGCGCGCTCACAGATACGCAGTATTTT | CASSLGVGALTDTQYF
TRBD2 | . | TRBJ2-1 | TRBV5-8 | TGTGCCAGCAGCCCCGCCGGGACTAGCGTCGATGAGCAGTTCTTC | CASSPAGTSVDEQFF
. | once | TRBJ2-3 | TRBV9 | TGTGCCGAGGGAACAGCGAGCACAGATACGCAGTATTTT | CAEGTASTDTQYF
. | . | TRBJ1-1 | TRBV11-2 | TGTGCCAGCAGCATACCCGGGAGCTACACTGAAGCTTTCTTT | CASSIPGSYTEAFF
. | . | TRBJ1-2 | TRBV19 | TGTGCCAGTAGTTTATCGGCTGCTGGCGGCTACACCTTC | CASSLSAAGGYTF
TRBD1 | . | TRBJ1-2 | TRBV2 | TGTGCCAGCAGTTCGGGACAGAGCTATGGCTACACCTTC | CASSSGQSYGYTF
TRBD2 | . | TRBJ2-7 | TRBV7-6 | TGTGCCAGCAGCTTAGCGGTGGGGGCTAGCGGGAGCTCCTACGAGCAGTACTTC | CASSLAVGASGSSYEQYF
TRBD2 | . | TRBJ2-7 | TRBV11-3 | TGTGCCAGCAGCTTAGGGGGACTAACCTCCTACGAGCAGTACTTC | CASSLGGLTSYEQYF
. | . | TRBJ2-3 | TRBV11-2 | TGTGCCAGCAGCTTAGAAATGGGAGTAAGGACAGATACGCAGTATTTT | CASSLEMGVRTDTQYF
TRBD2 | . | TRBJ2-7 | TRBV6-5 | TGTGCCAGCAGGCGTACGCTAGCGGGAGCTTACGAGCAGTACTTC | CASRRTLAGAYEQYF
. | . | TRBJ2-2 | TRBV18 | TGTGCCAGCTCACCATTAACCGGGGAGCTGTTTTTT | CASSPLTGELFF
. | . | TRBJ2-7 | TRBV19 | TGTGCCAGTAGTATAGGCACAGGTCCCTACGAGCAGTACTTC | CASSIGTGPYEQYF
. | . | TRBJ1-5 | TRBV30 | TGTGCCTGGAGCCCGGGAGGGAATCAGCCCCAGCATTTT | CAWSPGGNQPQHF
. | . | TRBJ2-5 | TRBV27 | TGTGCCAGCAGTTCCCAGGGCGGTCCCTGGGAGACCCAGTACTTC | CASSSQGGPWETQYF
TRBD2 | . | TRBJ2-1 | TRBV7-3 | TGTGCCAGCAGCTTAATAGCGGGAACCCCCCGGGAGCAGTTCTTC | CASSLIAGTPREQFF